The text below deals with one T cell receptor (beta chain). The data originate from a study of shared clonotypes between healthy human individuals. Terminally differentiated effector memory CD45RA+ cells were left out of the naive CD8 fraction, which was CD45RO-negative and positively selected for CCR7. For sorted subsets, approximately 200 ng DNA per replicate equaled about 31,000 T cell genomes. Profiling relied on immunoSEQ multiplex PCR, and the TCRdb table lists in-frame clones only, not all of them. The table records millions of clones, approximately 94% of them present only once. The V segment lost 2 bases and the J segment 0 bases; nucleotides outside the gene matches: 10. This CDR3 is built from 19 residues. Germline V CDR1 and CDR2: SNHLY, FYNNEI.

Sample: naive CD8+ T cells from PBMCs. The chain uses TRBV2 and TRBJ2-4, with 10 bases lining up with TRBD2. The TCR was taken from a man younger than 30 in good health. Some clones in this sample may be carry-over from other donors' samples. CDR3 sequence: CASSETSGAYSLAKNIQYF. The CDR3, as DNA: TGTGCCAGCAGTGAAACTAGCGGGGCCTATTCTCTAGCCAAAAACATTCAGTACTTC.